Listed below are T cell receptor beta chains from one sample, sequenced in a study of T-cell memory formation after mild COVID-19. TCRdb re-analysed the 5' RACE reads in MiXCR, keeping a single row per CDR3 protein. The table includes 450,000 or so distinct CDR3 sequences, approximately 25% detected once. The specimen sequenced was PBMCs or a T cell subset sorted from them (not recorded which). Every receptor here comes from an adult woman who had mild COVID-19 (a few samples of this study predate the infection). Cell type and time point are not known. CDR3s include the opening cysteine and the closing phenylalanine or tryptophan. A D gene is named only where the DNA matches it firmly. The size of a clone is reported for some rows only, either as once, few or many, or as a class for expanded clones.

abundance: few
d_gene: -
j_gene: TRBJ2-7
v_gene: TRBV11-2
CDR3nt: TGTGCCAGCAGCACCTCGGGAGCCTACGAGCAGTACTTC
CDR3aa: CASSTSGAYEQYF

abundance: few
d_gene: -
j_gene: TRBJ1-1
v_gene: TRBV20-1
CDR3nt: TGCAGTGCTAGTGGATCTAACACTGAAGCTTTCTTT
CDR3aa: CSASGSNTEAFF

abundance: few
d_gene: -
j_gene: TRBJ2-1
v_gene: TRBV7-2
CDR3nt: TGTGCCAGCAGCTTAGATAGTACTTCCAATGAGCAGTTCTTC
CDR3aa: CASSLDSTSNEQFF

abundance: few
d_gene: -
j_gene: TRBJ2-3
v_gene: TRBV7-2
CDR3nt: TGTGCCAGCAGGAGTAGGGGGGGACAGGGAGGTAGCGGGAGAACAGATACGCAGTATTTT
CDR3aa: CASRSRGGQGGSGRTDTQYF

abundance: -
d_gene: TRBD2
j_gene: TRBJ2-2
v_gene: TRBV15
CDR3nt: TGTGCCACCAGCAGAGTCTCTAGCGGGGGAGAGGGGGAGCTGTTTTTT
CDR3aa: CATSRVSSGGEGELFF

abundance: -
d_gene: -
j_gene: TRBJ1-2
v_gene: TRBV29-1
CDR3nt: TGCAGCGTCGAGAGCTATGGCTACACCTTC
CDR3aa: CSVESYGYTF

abundance: -
d_gene: -
j_gene: TRBJ1-5
v_gene: TRBV5-6
CDR3nt: TGTGCCAGCAGCTTGCGAGGGTACAGCAATCAGCCCCAGCATTTT
CDR3aa: CASSLRGYSNQPQHF

abundance: -
d_gene: TRBD1
j_gene: TRBJ1-1
v_gene: TRBV9
CDR3nt: TGTGCCAGCAGCCCACACCCTGGACAGGACGAAGCTTTCTTT
CDR3aa: CASSPHPGQDEAFF

abundance: -
d_gene: TRBD2
j_gene: TRBJ2-7
v_gene: TRBV12-3/TRBV12-4
CDR3nt: TGTGCCAGCAGTTCCCGGGGGGGGCGGAGGTACTTC
CDR3aa: CASSSRGGRRYF

abundance: -
d_gene: -
j_gene: TRBJ1-5
v_gene: TRBV24-1
CDR3nt: TGTGCCACCAGTGATGGGATGGCTTCCTGGCCCCAGCATTTT
CDR3aa: CATSDGMASWPQHF

abundance: -
d_gene: TRBD1
j_gene: TRBJ1-5
v_gene: TRBV2
CDR3nt: TGTGCCAGCAGCGGGACAGGGGGCCCAAATCAGCCCCAGCATTTT
CDR3aa: CASSGTGGPNQPQHF

abundance: -
d_gene: TRBD1
j_gene: TRBJ1-2
v_gene: TRBV29-1
CDR3nt: TGCATGGCGGGGACAGGGTATGGCTACACCTTC
CDR3aa: CMAGTGYGYTF

abundance: few
d_gene: -
j_gene: TRBJ2-2
v_gene: TRBV6-2/TRBV6-3
CDR3nt: TGTGCCAGCAGGCTCCCCCAAATCTACACCGGGGAGCTGTTTTTT
CDR3aa: CASRLPQIYTGELFF

abundance: -
d_gene: -
j_gene: TRBJ2-5
v_gene: TRBV12-3/TRBV12-4
CDR3nt: TGTGCCAGCAGCAGTTTTGGGGGGACAGAAGAGACCCAGTACTTC
CDR3aa: CASSSFGGTEETQYF

abundance: -
d_gene: -
j_gene: TRBJ2-7
v_gene: TRBV7-9
CDR3nt: TGTGCCAGCAGCTTAGCGCTAGCGCGGGCCTACGAGCAGTACTTC
CDR3aa: CASSLALARAYEQYF

abundance: many
d_gene: -
j_gene: TRBJ2-7
v_gene: TRBV5-1
CDR3nt: TGCGCCAGCAGCTTGTACGACGAAACCTACGAGCAGTACTTC
CDR3aa: CASSLYDETYEQYF

abundance: -
d_gene: -
j_gene: TRBJ2-5
v_gene: TRBV7-9
CDR3nt: TGTGCCAGCAGCTTACGCGGGGGCGGTGGAGAGACCCAGTACTTC
CDR3aa: CASSLRGGGGETQYF

abundance: few
d_gene: TRBD1
j_gene: TRBJ1-1
v_gene: TRBV10-3
CDR3nt: TGTGCCATCAGCCAGGGGGGCACTGAAGCTTTCTTT
CDR3aa: CAISQGGTEAFF

abundance: -
d_gene: -
j_gene: TRBJ2-2
v_gene: TRBV29-1
CDR3nt: TGCAGCGTTGAGGTCCGGGAGAGGGCCGGGGAGCTGTTTTTT
CDR3aa: CSVEVRERAGELFF

abundance: few
d_gene: -
j_gene: TRBJ2-1
v_gene: TRBV10-3
CDR3nt: TGTGCCATCAGTGAGTCAAACTCGGATGAGCAGTTCTTC
CDR3aa: CAISESNSDEQFF

abundance: few
d_gene: TRBD2
j_gene: TRBJ2-7
v_gene: TRBV20-1
CDR3nt: TGCAGTGCTCCCCTGGGGGGGGACTACGAGCAGTACTTC
CDR3aa: CSAPLGGDYEQYF

abundance: once
d_gene: -
j_gene: TRBJ2-7
v_gene: TRBV12-3/TRBV12-4
CDR3nt: TGTGCCAGCAGTTTACCACAGGACGGGGTGCAGTACTTC
CDR3aa: CASSLPQDGVQYF

abundance: -
d_gene: -
j_gene: TRBJ1-3
v_gene: TRBV7-9
CDR3nt: TGTGCCAGCAGCTCAACGGACATAAACTCTGGAAACACCATATATTTT
CDR3aa: CASSSTDINSGNTIYF

abundance: few
d_gene: TRBD1
j_gene: TRBJ2-2
v_gene: TRBV5-1
CDR3nt: TGCGCCAGCAGCTTGGGACAGGGGGCGATATCCGGGGAGCTGTTTTTT
CDR3aa: CASSLGQGAISGELFF

abundance: few
d_gene: TRBD2
j_gene: TRBJ2-5
v_gene: TRBV5-1
CDR3nt: TGCGCCAGCAGTTCTCGGGAGGGCCCTGAGAAAGAGACCCAGTACTTC
CDR3aa: CASSSREGPEKETQYF

abundance: few
d_gene: TRBD2
j_gene: TRBJ2-1
v_gene: TRBV11-2
CDR3nt: TGTGCCAGCAGCCCGACTAGCGGGCCCTACAATGAGCAGTTCTTC
CDR3aa: CASSPTSGPYNEQFF

abundance: few
d_gene: TRBD1
j_gene: TRBJ2-2
v_gene: TRBV5-1
CDR3nt: TGCGCCAGCAGCTTCGTGGACAGGTTGACCGGGGAGCTGTTTTTT
CDR3aa: CASSFVDRLTGELFF

abundance: few
d_gene: TRBD2
j_gene: TRBJ2-1
v_gene: TRBV5-1
CDR3nt: TGCGCCAGCAGCACCGGACTAGCGGAGACCTACAATGAGCAGTTCTTC
CDR3aa: CASSTGLAETYNEQFF

abundance: -
d_gene: TRBD1
j_gene: TRBJ2-3
v_gene: TRBV20-1
CDR3nt: TGCAGTGCTAAGCCGCCGGACAGGGACACAGATACGCAGTATTTT
CDR3aa: CSAKPPDRDTDTQYF

abundance: -
d_gene: -
j_gene: TRBJ2-3
v_gene: TRBV9
CDR3nt: TGTGCCAGCAGCGTTACAGGGAACGTTTATACAGATACGCAGTATTTT
CDR3aa: CASSVTGNVYTDTQYF

abundance: -
d_gene: -
j_gene: TRBJ1-5
v_gene: TRBV24-1
CDR3nt: TGTGCCACCAGTGAAAGGGGTGGAGGTTATAGCAATCAGCCCCAGCATTTT
CDR3aa: CATSERGGGYSNQPQHF

abundance: few
d_gene: -
j_gene: TRBJ2-1
v_gene: TRBV9
CDR3nt: TGTGCCAGCAGCGTATACCCTAGTCCCAATGAGCAGTTCTTC
CDR3aa: CASSVYPSPNEQFF

abundance: -
d_gene: TRBD1
j_gene: TRBJ2-5
v_gene: TRBV10-3
CDR3nt: TGTGCCATCAGTCCGGGACAGGGTAAGGAGACCCAGTACTTC
CDR3aa: CAISPGQGKETQYF

abundance: few
d_gene: TRBD2
j_gene: TRBJ2-2
v_gene: TRBV7-8
CDR3nt: TGTGCCAGCAGCTTAGCCCCAAGACTAGCGGGGAGTACCGGGGAGCTGTTTTTT
CDR3aa: CASSLAPRLAGSTGELFF

abundance: -
d_gene: -
j_gene: TRBJ2-4
v_gene: TRBV7-2
CDR3nt: TGTGCCAGCAGCTCCAACCAGCCATTACTTCTAGCCAAAAACATTCAGTACTTC
CDR3aa: CASSSNQPLLLAKNIQYF

abundance: few
d_gene: -
j_gene: TRBJ2-1
v_gene: TRBV19
CDR3nt: TGTGCCAGTCGTACCCCAGGGAGCGCTGAGCAGTTCTTC
CDR3aa: CASRTPGSAEQFF

abundance: few
d_gene: -
j_gene: TRBJ2-1
v_gene: TRBV6-4
CDR3nt: TGTGCCAGCAGTCCGGGCCGAACTTCCTCCTACAATGAGCAGTTCTTC
CDR3aa: CASSPGRTSSYNEQFF

abundance: -
d_gene: -
j_gene: TRBJ2-5
v_gene: TRBV7-2
CDR3nt: TGTGCCAGCAGCTCCCCCAGGTATCAAGAGACCCAGTACTTC
CDR3aa: CASSSPRYQETQYF

abundance: -
d_gene: -
j_gene: TRBJ1-1
v_gene: TRBV29-1
CDR3nt: TGCAGCCTACAGGGAGTTGTTGGCACTGAAGCTTTCTTT
CDR3aa: CSLQGVVGTEAFF

abundance: -
d_gene: -
j_gene: TRBJ2-3
v_gene: TRBV27
CDR3nt: TGTGCCAGCAGTCCCCTCTTATGGGATACGCAGTATTTT
CDR3aa: CASSPLLWDTQYF

abundance: -
d_gene: TRBD1
j_gene: TRBJ2-1
v_gene: TRBV19
CDR3nt: TGTGCCAGTAGTCCTTCCCGAGGGACAGGGTACAATGAGCAGTTCTTC
CDR3aa: CASSPSRGTGYNEQFF

abundance: many
d_gene: TRBD1
j_gene: TRBJ2-1
v_gene: TRBV9
CDR3nt: TGTGCCAGCAGCGCCCCGGGACAGGGCTCCTACAATGAGCAGTTCTTC
CDR3aa: CASSAPGQGSYNEQFF

abundance: few
d_gene: -
j_gene: TRBJ1-5
v_gene: TRBV2
CDR3nt: TGTGCCAGCAGTATCCCCCGGGGGGAGGATCAGCCCCAGCATTTT
CDR3aa: CASSIPRGEDQPQHF

abundance: -
d_gene: TRBD1
j_gene: TRBJ2-3
v_gene: TRBV29-1
CDR3nt: TGCAGCGTTGAGAGGGGGCGAACGGGCACAGATACGCAGTATTTT
CDR3aa: CSVERGRTGTDTQYF

abundance: -
d_gene: -
j_gene: TRBJ2-5
v_gene: TRBV12-3/TRBV12-4
CDR3nt: TGTGCCAGCAGTTTATACCAAAACCTGCCTGAGACCCAGTACTTC
CDR3aa: CASSLYQNLPETQYF

abundance: many
d_gene: TRBD1
j_gene: TRBJ2-2
v_gene: TRBV5-1
CDR3nt: TGCGCCAGCAGCGAGGGACAGCCCGGGGAGCTGTTTTTT
CDR3aa: CASSEGQPGELFF

abundance: -
d_gene: -
j_gene: TRBJ2-4
v_gene: TRBV5-1
CDR3nt: TGCGCCAGCAGCTTGGAGGGGGTCGCGCCCAAAAACATTCAGTACTTC
CDR3aa: CASSLEGVAPKNIQYF

abundance: -
d_gene: -
j_gene: TRBJ2-3
v_gene: TRBV5-4
CDR3nt: TGTGCCAGCAGCCAGGGGGGGTATACAGATACGCAGTATTTT
CDR3aa: CASSQGGYTDTQYF

abundance: -
d_gene: -
j_gene: TRBJ2-1
v_gene: TRBV23-1
CDR3nt: TGCGCCAGCAGTCAGGACAGTTCGAGCGATGAGCAGTTCTTC
CDR3aa: CASSQDSSSDEQFF

abundance: few
d_gene: TRBD1
j_gene: TRBJ2-7
v_gene: TRBV6-5
CDR3nt: TGTGCCAGCAGTCCGGCCCAGGGGGCCTCCTACGAGCAGTACTTC
CDR3aa: CASSPAQGASYEQYF

abundance: -
d_gene: -
j_gene: TRBJ2-1
v_gene: TRBV2
CDR3nt: TGTGCCAGCCAGGAGGGGGGCTCCTACAATGAGCAGTTCTTC
CDR3aa: CASQEGGSYNEQFF

abundance: many
d_gene: -
j_gene: TRBJ2-2
v_gene: TRBV5-1
CDR3nt: TGCGCCAGCAGCTTGGGGAACACCGGGGAGCTGTTTTTT
CDR3aa: CASSLGNTGELFF

abundance: few
d_gene: -
j_gene: TRBJ1-4
v_gene: TRBV21-1
CDR3nt: TGTGCCAGCAGCAAAGGGCCCGGGTCAACTAATGAAAAACTGTTTTTT
CDR3aa: CASSKGPGSTNEKLFF